This TCR beta chain was sequenced during a study of blood T cell repertoires in COVID-19. Study in general: Samples came from the United States, Italy and Spain, spanning acute and convalescent COVID-19. T cells, B-cell-depleted T cells, or PBMCs supplied cDNA or gDNA.

Germline values: CDR1 SGHNT, CDR2 YYREEE (reference sequence). CDR3 length: 15 amino acids. Germline trimming cut 4 bases from V and 3 bases from J; bases unmatched to any gene: 9. The assay was immunoSEQ multiplex PCR, and TCRdb's table has in-frame clones only and misses some. The repertoire holds 150,000 to 200,000 clones, about 93% seen once, with 3.5% to 5% in the top ten. This sequence originates from a woman aged 45-59 years with acute or convalescent COVID-19. The sample taken for sequencing was peripheral blood. The rearrangement links TRBV5-4 to TRBJ1-1; 7 bases match TRBD1. The CDR3 protein is CASSTITGVDTEAFF. In DNA form, the CDR3 reads TGTGCCAGCAGCACCATTACAGGGGTTGACACTGAAGCTTTCTTT. The full variable domain, rest sourced from reference TRBV5-4 and TRBJ1-1, is ETGVTQSPTHLIKTRGQQVTLRCSSQSGHNTVSWYQQALGQGPQFIFQYYREEENGRGNFPPRFSGLQFPNYSSELNVNALELDDSALYLCASSTITGVDTEAFFGQGTRLTVV.